This is a list of T cell receptor beta chains from one sample in a study of blood T cells in healthy people across ages. TCRdb redid the calling of the 5' RACE reads with MiXCR, one entry per CDR3 protein. The sample consists of more than 1.4 million distinct CDR3 sequences, approximately 42% of them appearing once. What was sequenced was blood. The receptors originated from a woman aged 18-29 years in good health. Each CDR3 is given with its conserved first and last residue. The D gene is left open where the match is weak. The size field is filled for only some rows; it gives once, few, many or a size class.

v_call: TRBV29-1
clone_size: few
j_call: TRBJ2-3
d_call: TRBD2
cdr3_aa: CSVASSGPDTQYF
cdr3_nt: TGCAGCGTTGCTTCTAGCGGCCCAGATACGCAGTATTTT

v_call: TRBV20-1
clone_size: few
j_call: TRBJ2-5
d_call: TRBD1
cdr3_aa: CSARTRDRVPETQYF
cdr3_nt: TGCAGTGCTAGAACCCGAGACAGGGTGCCAGAGACCCAGTACTTC

v_call: TRBV7-2
clone_size: NA
j_call: TRBJ1-1
d_call: NA
cdr3_aa: CASSLRRGAGGAEAFF
cdr3_nt: TGTGCCAGCAGCCTCAGAAGGGGGGCCGGAGGAGCTGAAGCTTTCTTT

v_call: TRBV4-2
clone_size: few
j_call: TRBJ2-7
d_call: TRBD2
cdr3_aa: CASSQFGLAGGLDEQYF
cdr3_nt: TGTGCCAGCAGCCAGTTTGGACTAGCGGGGGGGCTTGATGAGCAGTACTTC

v_call: TRBV12-3/TRBV12-4
clone_size: few
j_call: TRBJ2-2
d_call: NA
cdr3_aa: CASSLQSRELFF
cdr3_nt: TGTGCCAGCAGTTTACAATCGAGGGAGCTGTTTTTT

v_call: TRBV11-2
clone_size: NA
j_call: TRBJ2-5
d_call: TRBD2
cdr3_aa: CASSLELAEGEETQYF
cdr3_nt: TGTGCCAGCAGCTTAGAGCTAGCGGAAGGGGAAGAGACCCAGTACTTC

v_call: TRBV4-1
clone_size: NA
j_call: TRBJ2-7
d_call: TRBD1
cdr3_aa: CASSQAAGQGGYEQYF
cdr3_nt: TGCGCCAGCAGCCAAGCAGCGGGACAGGGGGGGTACGAGCAGTACTTC

v_call: TRBV4-1
clone_size: NA
j_call: TRBJ2-3
d_call: NA
cdr3_aa: CASSQENRGTDTQYF
cdr3_nt: TGCGCCAGCAGCCAAGAGAATAGGGGCACAGATACGCAGTATTTT

v_call: TRBV5-1
clone_size: few
j_call: TRBJ2-1
d_call: TRBD2
cdr3_aa: CASSSTQIAGVNNEQFF
cdr3_nt: TGCGCCAGCAGCTCGACACAGATAGCGGGAGTTAACAATGAGCAGTTCTTC

v_call: TRBV4-1
clone_size: NA
j_call: TRBJ1-5
d_call: NA
cdr3_aa: CASSHYRAGNQPQHF
cdr3_nt: TGCGCCAGCAGCCATTACAGAGCGGGCAATCAGCCCCAGCATTTT

v_call: TRBV9
clone_size: few
j_call: TRBJ2-1
d_call: NA
cdr3_aa: CASSARPDSVLEQFF
cdr3_nt: TGTGCCAGCAGCGCCCGCCCCGATAGCGTTCTTGAGCAGTTCTTC

v_call: TRBV6-1
clone_size: NA
j_call: TRBJ2-7
d_call: NA
cdr3_aa: CASSVWGDVSYEQYF
cdr3_nt: TGTGCCAGCAGCGTATGGGGGGATGTTTCCTACGAGCAGTACTTC

v_call: TRBV7-6
clone_size: NA
j_call: TRBJ1-5
d_call: TRBD1
cdr3_aa: CASSDGTAHQPQHF
cdr3_nt: TGTGCCAGCAGCGATGGGACAGCTCATCAGCCCCAGCATTTT

v_call: TRBV3-1
clone_size: NA
j_call: TRBJ2-3
d_call: NA
cdr3_aa: CASSHPDPDTQYF
cdr3_nt: TGTGCCAGCAGCCATCCCGACCCAGATACGCAGTATTTT

v_call: TRBV6-1
clone_size: NA
j_call: TRBJ2-7
d_call: TRBD1
cdr3_aa: CASSEGTGDFYEQYF
cdr3_nt: TGTGCCAGCAGTGAGGGGACAGGGGATTTCTACGAGCAGTACTTC

v_call: TRBV20-1
clone_size: NA
j_call: TRBJ2-1
d_call: NA
cdr3_aa: CSASVWSGSSYNEQFF
cdr3_nt: TGCAGTGCTAGCGTTTGGAGCGGAAGCTCCTACAATGAGCAGTTCTTC

v_call: TRBV21-1
clone_size: few
j_call: TRBJ2-7
d_call: NA
cdr3_aa: CASSGRDRDHEQYF
cdr3_nt: TGTGCCAGCAGCGGCCGGGACAGGGACCACGAGCAGTACTTC

v_call: TRBV5-8
clone_size: few
j_call: TRBJ1-1
d_call: TRBD1
cdr3_aa: CASRPTGGEYAFF
cdr3_nt: TGTGCCAGCAGACCAACAGGGGGCGAGTATGCTTTCTTT

v_call: TRBV27
clone_size: NA
j_call: TRBJ1-5
d_call: NA
cdr3_aa: CASSLVGVSNQPQHF
cdr3_nt: TGTGCCAGCAGTTTAGTTGGGGTGAGCAATCAGCCCCAGCATTTT

v_call: TRBV12-3/TRBV12-4
clone_size: many
j_call: TRBJ2-2
d_call: TRBD2
cdr3_aa: CASSSGGTGELFF
cdr3_nt: TGTGCCAGCAGTTCGGGGGGGACCGGGGAGCTGTTTTTT

v_call: TRBV5-1
clone_size: few
j_call: TRBJ1-1
d_call: NA
cdr3_aa: CASSPRGGGGTEAFF
cdr3_nt: TGTGCCAGCAGCCCGCGAGGAGGTGGGGGGACTGAAGCTTTCTTT

v_call: TRBV7-2
clone_size: NA
j_call: TRBJ2-1
d_call: NA
cdr3_aa: CASSLSFDGYNEQFF
cdr3_nt: TGTGCCAGCAGCTTGAGTTTCGACGGCTACAATGAGCAGTTCTTC

v_call: TRBV28
clone_size: few
j_call: TRBJ2-7
d_call: NA
cdr3_aa: CASSFVLVDEQYF
cdr3_nt: TGTGCCAGCAGTTTTGTACTAGTAGACGAGCAGTACTTC

v_call: TRBV30
clone_size: NA
j_call: TRBJ2-1
d_call: NA
cdr3_aa: CAWMVAGKQFF
cdr3_nt: TGTGCCTGGATGGTGGCAGGGAAGCAGTTCTTC

v_call: TRBV2
clone_size: NA
j_call: TRBJ2-7
d_call: TRBD2
cdr3_aa: CASGPGLAGEAYNEQYF
cdr3_nt: TGTGCCAGCGGACCGGGACTAGCGGGAGAGGCGTACAATGAGCAGTACTTC

v_call: TRBV7-9
clone_size: NA
j_call: TRBJ1-1
d_call: NA
cdr3_aa: CASSLNGGGGTTEAFF
cdr3_nt: TGTGCCAGCAGCTTAAACGGCGGGGGTGGGACCACTGAAGCTTTCTTT

v_call: TRBV5-1
clone_size: NA
j_call: TRBJ2-5
d_call: TRBD2
cdr3_aa: CASSLLAGGSNERYF
cdr3_nt: TGCGCCAGCAGCCTACTAGCGGGAGGATCAAATGAGCGGTACTTC

v_call: TRBV20-1
clone_size: many
j_call: TRBJ1-2
d_call: NA
cdr3_aa: CSAGKPGSLHGYTF
cdr3_nt: TGCAGTGCTGGAAAACCCGGGAGCCTACATGGCTACACCTTC

v_call: TRBV10-3
clone_size: few
j_call: TRBJ2-7
d_call: TRBD1
cdr3_aa: CAISVEGAGEQYF
cdr3_nt: TGTGCCATCAGTGTAGAGGGGGCGGGCGAGCAGTACTTC

v_call: TRBV5-1
clone_size: few
j_call: TRBJ1-1
d_call: TRBD1
cdr3_aa: CASSRGQTMNTEAFF
cdr3_nt: TGCGCCAGCAGCCGGGGACAGACCATGAACACTGAAGCTTTCTTT

v_call: TRBV29-1
clone_size: few
j_call: TRBJ2-2
d_call: TRBD2
cdr3_aa: CSVALAGDTGELFF
cdr3_nt: TGCAGCGTTGCCCTAGCGGGAGACACCGGGGAGCTGTTTTTT

v_call: TRBV11-2
clone_size: many
j_call: TRBJ1-2
d_call: NA
cdr3_aa: CASSSQGRYGYTF
cdr3_nt: TGTGCCAGCAGCTCCCAGGGGCGCTATGGCTACACCTTC

v_call: TRBV10-3
clone_size: few
j_call: TRBJ2-7
d_call: NA
cdr3_aa: CAISAEGLEQYF
cdr3_nt: TGTGCCATCAGTGCAGAAGGGCTCGAGCAGTACTTC

v_call: TRBV12-5
clone_size: NA
j_call: TRBJ2-1
d_call: NA
cdr3_aa: CASGFSPLQGPHNEQFF
cdr3_nt: TGTGCTAGTGGTTTTTCCCCCCTTCAGGGCCCCCACAATGAGCAGTTCTTC

v_call: TRBV28
clone_size: NA
j_call: TRBJ2-5
d_call: NA
cdr3_aa: CASSFGPGPGPSGETQYF
cdr3_nt: TGTGCCAGCAGTTTTGGACCCGGCCCGGGCCCATCCGGCGAGACCCAGTACTTC

v_call: TRBV29-1
clone_size: NA
j_call: TRBJ2-7
d_call: NA
cdr3_aa: CSVEDRAVSYEQYF
cdr3_nt: TGCAGCGTTGAAGATAGGGCAGTCTCCTACGAGCAGTACTTC

v_call: TRBV9
clone_size: NA
j_call: TRBJ1-1
d_call: TRBD1
cdr3_aa: CASSAARDRQMNTEAFF
cdr3_nt: TGTGCCAGCAGCGCCGCCCGGGACAGACAGATGAACACTGAAGCTTTCTTT

v_call: TRBV20-1
clone_size: NA
j_call: TRBJ1-2
d_call: TRBD1
cdr3_aa: CSATYTGTATVNYGYTF
cdr3_nt: TGCAGTGCTACGTACACCGGGACAGCCACTGTAAACTATGGCTACACCTTC

v_call: TRBV29-1
clone_size: NA
j_call: TRBJ1-1
d_call: TRBD1
cdr3_aa: CSALTGGFTEAFF
cdr3_nt: TGCAGCGCCTTGACAGGGGGCTTCACTGAAGCTTTCTTT

v_call: TRBV28
clone_size: NA
j_call: TRBJ2-1
d_call: NA
cdr3_aa: CASSLGARVDEQFF
cdr3_nt: TGTGCCAGCAGTTTAGGGGCCAGGGTGGATGAGCAGTTCTTC

v_call: TRBV9
clone_size: few
j_call: TRBJ1-4
d_call: NA
cdr3_aa: CASSVEGGWINEKLFF
cdr3_nt: TGTGCCAGCAGCGTAGAAGGCGGTTGGATAAATGAAAAACTGTTTTTT

v_call: TRBV7-2
clone_size: few
j_call: TRBJ1-5
d_call: NA
cdr3_aa: CASSSTGGSNQPQHF
cdr3_nt: TGTGCCAGCAGTTCCACTGGGGGTAGCAATCAGCCCCAGCATTTT

v_call: TRBV5-1
clone_size: few
j_call: TRBJ1-6
d_call: NA
cdr3_aa: CASSHGGGSDSPLHF
cdr3_nt: TGCGCCAGCAGCCACGGAGGAGGTAGCGATTCACCCCTCCACTTT

v_call: TRBV20-1
clone_size: NA
j_call: TRBJ2-5
d_call: NA
cdr3_aa: CCVTGQQETQYF
cdr3_nt: TGCTGCGTTACCGGACAGCAAGAGACCCAGTACTTC

v_call: TRBV7-2
clone_size: NA
j_call: TRBJ1-1
d_call: NA
cdr3_aa: CASSLQGLMDEAFF
cdr3_nt: TGTGCCAGCAGCTTACAGGGTTTGATGGATGAAGCTTTCTTT